The 5 T cell receptor beta chains in this list originate from one sample, sequenced in a study of blood T cell repertoires in COVID-19 (dated by TCRdb to between 2020 and 2021). The receptor library was made with the immunoSEQ multiplex PCR assay. TCRdb retrieved this table from immuneACCESS and kept in-frame rearrangements only. Not all clones are present; in checked studies, unresolved V genes account for under half, and no reason is known for the remainder. In all, the sample holds about 200,000 clones, and approximately 82% of those were seen once. Under 15% of the sample is in the top ten clones. Sequenced input: peripheral blood. All receptors derive from a human donor in a cohort sampled during active COVID-19.

The rearrangement links TRBV6-5 to TRBJ1-1, with 10 bases that match TRBD1. This CDR3 spans 15 amino acids. Germline V gives CDR1 MNHEY, CDR2 SVGAGI. The V gene end was trimmed by 6 bases and the J gene end by 3 bases; junction bases not matched to a gene: 7. The CDR3 nucleotides read TGTGCCAGCAGCCGACAGGGGGCGATGTACACTGAAGCTTTCTTT. Protein product: CASSRQGAMYTEAFF.

The gene calls are TRBV27 and TRBJ2-3, with D perhaps TRBD2 (6 bases). The CDR3 has 13 residues. From germline, CDR1 is MNHEY and CDR2 SMNVEV (reference sequence). The V end lost 8 bases, the J end lost 2 bases, and 11 bases lay between the germline ends. The DNA for the CDR3 is TGTGCCAGCCGTAGCGGTTTCACAGATACGCAGTATTTT. This encodes CASRSGFTDTQYF.

J is TRBJ2-3 and V is TRBV29-1, with 15 bases matching TRBD2. Germline values: CDR1 SQVTM, CDR2 ANQGSEA. This CDR3 has 17 amino acids. The J segment lost 5 bases and the V segment lost 6 bases, leaving 12 bases of the junction unmatched. The CDR3 DNA reads as TGCAGCGTCGGCGTCCCGGGACTAGCGGGAGGTAGAGATACGCAGTATTTT. This codes for CSVGVPGLAGGRDTQYF.

This clone was detected only a few times. The chain couples TRBV5-5 to TRBJ2-3, with 10 nucleotides matching TRBD2. This CDR3 comprises 16 residues. Germline values: CDR1 SGHKS, CDR2 YYEKEE (reference sequence). V lost 0 bases to trimming and J lost 3 bases; unmatched junction nucleotides: 4. CDR3 DNA: TGTGCCAGCAGCTTGGGGGCTAGCGGGAGAACAGATACGCAGTATTTT. This codes for CASSLGASGRTDTQYF. Full variable domain (missing parts from reference TRBV5-5 and TRBJ2-3): DAGVTQSPTHLIKTRGQQVTLRCSPISGHKSVSWYQQVLGQGPQFIFQYYEKEERGRGNFPDRFSARQFPNYSSELNVNALLLGDSALYLCASSLGASGRTDTQYFGPGTRLTVL.

The V call is TRBV7-2, the J call TRBJ2-7; 7 nucleotides align to TRBD1. The J segment lost 0 bases and the V segment lost 1 base, leaving 6 bases of the junction unmatched. Germline V gene lookup returns CDR1 SGHTA and CDR2 FQGNSA. The CDR3 spans 16 residues. The CDR3 sequence: CASSLGGTAISYEQYF. CDR3 DNA sequence: TGTGCCAGCAGCTTAGGGGGGACAGCCATCTCCTACGAGCAGTACTTC.